This paragraph covers one T cell receptor beta chain sequence. Its matching antigen is unknown. The sample belongs to a study of neurological immune-mediated disorders. Findings and caveats of the study: The most TCR clonal expansion was seen in HTLV-1-associated myelopathy, and the least was seen in multiple sclerosis, which fell below healthy controls. No expanded-clone CDR3 amino acid sequence recurred across subjects, suggesting private TCR-beta repertoires.

There are 11 residues in the CDR3. Trimming took 3 bases from V and 7 from J, leaving 9 bases between them. Germline V gene lookup returns CDR1 DFQATT and CDR2 SNEGSKA (reference sequence). The cDNA was generated by 5'RACE with 10-nucleotide random UMIs. TCRdb itself ran the 5' RACE reads through MiXCR, one entry per CDR3 protein. The data contain about 16,000 distinct CDR3 sequences, about a fifth of them singletons. PBMCs stored at -80 C, numbering 2 million, were the origin of the unsorted libraries. This clonotype was sampled from a man between 45 and 60 years old in good health. Sequencing used PBMCs. The V gene is TRBV20-1, the J gene TRBJ2-5; D gene unclear. The CDR3 nucleotides are TGCAGTGCTAGGACCCCCGGGACCCAGTACTTC. Residues: CSARTPGTQYF.